This entry describes one T cell receptor beta chain. The antigen it recognizes is unknown. Base-call qualities are not available, and no considerably larger clone is one nucleotide away. The record originates from a study of identifying expanded T cells in peripheral blood (dated by TCRdb to the late 2010s). Study-level background: Four technical replicates, made by sequencing separate aliquots from the same pool of genomic DNA, were compared pairwise. What the research found in general, with its limitations: The binomial model flagged approximately 1.3 differentially abundant clones between technical replicates but around 16 over two weeks and 18 to 20 over approximately 4 weeks. In all healthy donors, the variance in clone template counts between samples taken two weeks apart rose significantly as total template count increased. The authors expected biological variance in healthy repertoires might increase further over much longer intervals such as months to years. Across all healthy-donor time intervals, the beta-binomial model significantly cut both the number of clones called differentially abundant and the false-positive rate.

During the collection period, no immune events, such as infections, were documented for the healthy donors. Healthy-donor blood repertoires served as a training cohort to calibrate time-dependent variance in a beta-binomial model of T-cell clone differential abundance. The training cohort was composed of 10 or so healthy donors, 3 female and 7 male. An age range of about 29 to 65 years, with an average of around 44 years, was recorded for the donors. Whole blood from each healthy donor was obtained from a commercial supplier and was collected at three time points around 13 days apart. Genomic DNA was extracted from unsorted whole blood for immunosequencing. From cysteine to phenylalanine, the CDR3 is 13 amino acids long. Just the 39-base CDR3 DNA is kept, in frame starting at base 1. CDR1 and CDR2, looked up from the germline V gene (reference sequence), are SEHNR and FQNEAQ. From V the trimming removes 4 bases and from J it removes 10 bases, while the gene matches leave 6 bases of the junction unaccounted for.

TCRbeta CDR3 regions were profiled with the immunoSEQ Assay using bias-controlled multiplex PCR amplification of genomic DNA. The authors processed their data as follows. To quantify the absolute abundance of each unique TCRbeta CDR3 region, the sequences were collapsed and filtered. Differential abundance was tested with two models: a binomial (Fisher-equivalent) model and a beta-binomial model that adds time-dependent variance fitted from healthy donors. Any clone with fewer than 5 combined templates was excluded, and a clone was called differentially abundant if its Benjamini-Hochberg FDR was below 0.01. Using the form v = (b*log(k)+a)^2, the beta-binomial variance was modeled as a function of the total template count across the two samples. TCRdb retrieved this table from immuneACCESS and kept in-frame rearrangements only. Not all clones are present; in checked studies, unresolved V genes account for under half, and no reason is known for the remainder. V and J calls and clone size are as listed in that table; D and trimming were resolved from the DNA. This sample has 85,000 to 95,000 clones in its table, and approximately 91% of those were observed once. The ten largest clones represent roughly 3.9% of the sample.

The source material was blood. This sequence originates from a person aged 18-70 years in good health. The chain is encoded by TRBV7-9 joined to TRBJ2-1, and 8 junctional nucleotides match TRBD2. The nucleotide sequence reads TGTGCCAGCAGCTGGGGACTAGTTGACGAGCAGTTCTTC. This is translated as CASSWGLVDEQFF.